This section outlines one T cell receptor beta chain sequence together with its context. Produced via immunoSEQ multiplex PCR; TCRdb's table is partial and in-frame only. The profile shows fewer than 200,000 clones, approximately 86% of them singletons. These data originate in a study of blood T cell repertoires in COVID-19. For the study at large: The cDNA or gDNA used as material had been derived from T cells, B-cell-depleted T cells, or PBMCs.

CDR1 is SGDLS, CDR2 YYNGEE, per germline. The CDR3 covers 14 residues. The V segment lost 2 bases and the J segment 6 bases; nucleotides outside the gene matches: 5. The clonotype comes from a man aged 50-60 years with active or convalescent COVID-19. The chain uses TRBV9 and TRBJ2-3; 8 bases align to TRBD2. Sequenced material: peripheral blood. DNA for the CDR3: TGTGCCAGCAGCGTGGGACTAGGCGCGGATACGCAGTATTTT. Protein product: CASSVGLGADTQYF.